The 8 T cell receptor beta chains below were found in one sample sequenced in a study of T cell responses to AZD1222 COVID-19 vaccine. The method was immunoSEQ multiplex PCR; TCRdb's version includes in-frame clones alone and lacks a portion of them. The sample has some 90,000 clones; 70% to 90% are singletons. This material consisted of peripheral blood, taken on day 0 of AZD1222 vaccination. The receptor source for this set is an adult in good health.

This chain links TRBV3-1 (or the pseudogene TRBV3-2) with TRBJ2-7; TRBD2 matches at 8 bases. V gave up 5 bases and J gave up 3 bases; unmatched junction bases: 3. The CDR3 loop spans 13 amino acids. Germline assignment: CDR1 LGHDT and CDR2 YNNKEL (reference sequence). The CDR3 coding sequence is TGTGCCAGCAGCTACAGCGGGAGCTACGAGCAGTACTTC. Its protein is CASSYSGSYEQYF.

This clone was observed a handful of times. The chain couples TRBV29-1 to TRBJ1-1, with D tentatively TRBD1 (5 bases). Per the germline V gene, CDR1 is SQVTM and CDR2 is ANQGSEA. V was pared by 3 bases and J by 0 bases, with 8 bases between. The CDR3 runs to 13 residues. The CDR3 DNA follows: TGCAGCGTTGAGGGACTGATGAACACTGAAGCTTTCTTT. This codes for CSVEGLMNTEAFF.

This clone was detected once. The gene calls are TRBV7-3 and TRBJ2-1, with D perhaps matching TRBD2 (6 bases). Trimming removed 5 bases from V and 4 bases from J, with 15 bases in between. The CDR3 consists of 15 residues. Germline-derived CDR1 and CDR2 are SGHTA and FQGTGA. CDR3 in DNA: TGTGCCAGCAGCCACGGGAGTGCCTCTTACAATGAGCAGTTCTTC. Translation: CASSHGSASYNEQFF. Full variable domain (remainder filled in from reference TRBV7-3 and TRBJ2-1): GAGVSQTPSNKVTEKGKYVELRCDPISGHTALYWYRQSLGQGPEFLIYFQGTGAADDSGLPNDRFFAVRPEGSVSTLKIQRTERGDSAVYLCASSHGSASYNEQFFGPGTRLTVL.

The rearrangement links TRBV29-1 to TRBJ2-5; D not resolved. Germline lookup yields CDR1 SQVTM and CDR2 ANQGSEA. This CDR3 has 13 residues. Trimming removed 4 bases at V and 7 bases at J, with 16 bases between. The DNA of the CDR3 is TGCAGCGTTGGCGGTAATGCCCCAACGACCCAGTACTTC. Translation: CSVGGNAPTTQYF.

Turning to this clone: The sample contains more than one DNA sequence encoding this CDR3. The chain couples TRBV6-5 to TRBJ2-6; a weak D match, TRBD2 (5 bases). The CDR3 sequence is 15 residues long. V was shortened by 6 bases and J by 0 bases, with 9 bases between the two germline ends. Per germline, CDR1 MNHEY and CDR2 SVGAGI. Written as DNA, the CDR3 is TGTGCCAGCAGCGGAGGAGGCTCTGGGGCCAACGTCCTGACTTTC. Its protein is CASSGGGSGANVLTF.

The J gene is TRBJ2-7, the V gene TRBV4-1, with 9 bases matching TRBD1. This CDR3 comprises 15 residues. Looked up from germline, CDR1 is MGHRA and CDR2 is YSYEKL. With 3 bases clipped from V and 5 bases from J, the junction kept 8 bases outside the gene matches. The CDR3 loop reads CASSQHGTGSDEQYF. The CDR3 bases are TGCGCCAGCAGCCAGCACGGGACAGGGAGCGACGAGCAGTACTTC.

This clone was counted once. J is TRBJ1-2 and V is TRBV5-1; D gene unclear. The V gene's germline CDR1 is SGHRS and CDR2 YFSETQ. CDR3 length: 13 residues. The V and J ends lost 5 bases and 4 bases respectively, with 12 bases between them. CDR3 in amino acids: CASRGARLYGYTF. The CDR3 DNA reads as TGCGCCAGCAGGGGAGCCAGACTCTATGGCTACACCTTC.

The chain carries TRBV27 and TRBJ1-2; 7 bases fit TRBD1. V lost 4 bases to trimming and J lost 7 bases; unmatched junction nucleotides: 15. The CDR3 runs 16 residues. CDR1 and CDR2 from the germline V gene are MNHEY and SMNVEV (reference sequence). The CDR3 DNA follows: TGTGCCAGCAGTTCCCCCTTGGGACAGTTCGGCGGTGGCTACACCTTC. This codes for CASSSPLGQFGGGYTF.